The clone carrying this T cell receptor beta chain was found a few times. The target antigen is unknown. This sample's TCRbeta library carried unique molecular identifier barcodes. Each CDR3 protein is one row after TCRdb ran MiXCR on the PCR reads. The table lists 500,000 to 600,000 distinct CDR3 sequences, 25% to 30% of them singletons. Trimming removed 4 bases at V and 4 bases at J, with 13 bases between. The CDR3 extends over 15 amino acids. Per the germline V gene, CDR1 is SGHTA and CDR2 is FQGTGA. This record comes from a study of T-cell reconstitution after alpha-beta-depleted transplantation in children. Study-wide findings and caveats: Approximately two months post-transplant, alpha-beta T cells reportedly originated from several hundred expanded graft clones. T-cell counts and diversity were attributed mostly to newly produced T cells one year after transplant. From surviving recipient T cells and thymic progenitors came the high day-60 TCRbeta diversity observed in some patients.

The TCR comes from a boy less than two years old with Wiskott-Aldrich syndrome, due to receive a stem cell transplant. V and J are TRBV7-3 and TRBJ2-2; a weak D match, TRBD2 (5 bases). Sample: PBMCs, taken before TCRalphabeta/CD19-depleted stem cell transplant. In nucleotides, the CDR3 is TGTGCCAGCAGCTCCCAAGCGGATTTCACCGGGGAGCTGTTTTTT. Residues: CASSSQADFTGELFF.